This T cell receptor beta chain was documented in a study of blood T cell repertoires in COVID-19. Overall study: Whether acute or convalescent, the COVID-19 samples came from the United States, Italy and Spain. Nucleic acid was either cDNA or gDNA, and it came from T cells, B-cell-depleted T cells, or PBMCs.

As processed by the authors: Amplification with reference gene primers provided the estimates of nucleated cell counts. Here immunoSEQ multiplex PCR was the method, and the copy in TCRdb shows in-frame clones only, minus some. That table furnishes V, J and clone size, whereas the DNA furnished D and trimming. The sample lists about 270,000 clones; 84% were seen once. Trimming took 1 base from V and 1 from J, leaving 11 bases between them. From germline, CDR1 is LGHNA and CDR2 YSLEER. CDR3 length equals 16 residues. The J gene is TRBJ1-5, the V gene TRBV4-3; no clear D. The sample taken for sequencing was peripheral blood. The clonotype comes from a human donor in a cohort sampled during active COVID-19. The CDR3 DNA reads TGCGCCAGCAGCCAAGGGGCATGGAACAGCAATCAGCCCCAGCATTTT. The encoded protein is CASSQGAWNSNQPQHF.